The 20 T cell receptor beta chains listed next were all sequenced from one sample in a study of cytomegalovirus exposure and HLA in healthy donors. The PCR used 60 Vbeta and 13 Jbeta primers. The method was immunoSEQ multiplex PCR; TCRdb's version includes in-frame clones alone and lacks a portion of them. Among fewer than 250,000 clones listed, roughly 75% were seen once. Sequencing was done on a sample of PBMCs. These receptor sequences come from a man aged 25 to 40 in good health and CMV-seropositive.

This clone was observed a single time. The chain employs TRBV9 and TRBJ2-1; D perhaps matches TRBD1 (5 bases). The V gene lost 0 bases and the J gene lost 8 bases, with 12 bases spanning the gap. The CDR3 is made up of 14 amino acids. Germline-derived CDR1 and CDR2 are SGDLS and YYNGEE. As DNA, the CDR3 is TGTGCCAGCAGCGTAGGGGTAGCAGGGTATGAGCAGTTCTTC. Translation: CASSVGVAGYEQFF.

This clone appeared a few times. Written as DNA, the CDR3 is TGTGCCAGCGCCTCTAGCGGGAGATACCACGAGCAGTACTTC. This gives the protein CASASSGRYHEQYF. The rearrangement joins TRBV27 to TRBJ2-7; 10 bases are shared with TRBD2. CDR1 is MNHEY, CDR2 SMNVEV, per germline (reference sequence). Germline trimming cut 8 bases from V and 5 bases from J; bases unmatched to any gene: 9. The CDR3 extends over 14 amino acids.

Of note for this clone: Its ends do not fully match the called genes, so a read error is possible. The gene calls are TRBV7-9 and TRBJ1-5; weak D call: TRBD1 (6 bases). CDR3 length equals 17 residues. The V gene's germline CDR1 is SEHNR and CDR2 FQNEAQ (reference sequence). Here the CDR3 reads CSSSFESRYRGNQPQHF. CDR3 in DNA: TGTTCCAGCAGCTTCGAATCGCGTTACAGGGGCAATCAGCCCCAGCATTTT.

This chain uses TRBV11-1 with TRBJ2-1; a possible D gene is TRBD2 (6 bases). The CDR3 totals 14 residues. Trimming removed 5 bases from V and 9 bases from J, with 17 bases in between. Germline lookup yields CDR1 SGHAT and CDR2 FQDESV (reference sequence). CDR3 region: CASSPRRGYGEQFF. CDR3 DNA sequence: TGTGCCAGCAGCCCTCGTCGGGGGTACGGTGAGCAGTTCTTC. The entire variable domain, with the rest obtained from reference TRBV11-1 and TRBJ2-1, is as follows: EAEVAQSPRYKITEKSQAVAFWCDPISGHATLYWYRQILGQGPELLVQFQDESVVDDSQLPKDRFSAERLKGVDSTLKIQPAELGDSAMYLCASSPRRGYGEQFFGPGTRLTVL.

This clone was seen only once. The chain has TRBV7-2 and TRBJ2-3, with D perhaps TRBD2 (6 bases). The germline gives CDR1 SGHTA, CDR2 FQGNSA. The V end lost 2 bases, the J end lost 6 bases, and 18 bases lay between the germline ends. The CDR3 sequence is 16 residues long. This chain's CDR3 is CASSLNVAASADTQYF. In DNA form, the CDR3 reads TGTGCCAGCAGCTTAAACGTAGCGGCTAGCGCCGATACGCAGTATTTT.

This CDR3 is CASSSLAGNGEQYF. The CDR3, as DNA: TGTGCCAGCAGCTCCTTAGCGGGAAATGGGGAGCAGTACTTC. The chain uses TRBV5-4 and TRBJ2-7; TRBD2 agrees at 8 bases. With V trimmed by 3 bases and J by 7 bases, 9 bases remained unmatched. Looked up from germline, CDR1 is SGHNT and CDR2 is YYREEE (reference sequence). The CDR3 has 14 residues.

The rearrangement links TRBV11-2 to TRBJ2-5; 12 bases agree with TRBD2. CDR1 SGHAT and CDR2 FQNNGV come from the germline V gene. V lost 4 bases to trimming and J lost 5 bases; unmatched junction nucleotides: 8. The CDR3 spans 16 residues. The DNA for the CDR3 is TGTGCCAGCAGCTCCCTACTAGCGGGGGGAGCGGAGACCCAGTACTTC. This translates into CASSSLLAGGAETQYF.

The chain links TRBV6-5 to TRBJ2-1; 9 nucleotides match TRBD2. CDR1 and CDR2 from the germline V gene are MNHEY and SVGAGI. V lost 6 bases to trimming and J lost 14 bases; unmatched junction nucleotides: 17. The length of the CDR3 is 15 residues. CDR3 sequence: CASRSGSAASGTEFF. As DNA, the CDR3 is TGTGCCAGCAGATCGGGGTCTGCGGCTAGCGGGACGGAGTTCTTC.

This rearrangement joins TRBV11-2 to TRBJ2-2; the D gene is possibly TRBD2 (6 bases). V was pared by 8 bases and J by 3 bases, with 19 bases between. The CDR3 is 16 residues long. Germline values: CDR1 SGHAT, CDR2 FQNNGV. CDR3 bases: TGTGCCAGCGCTCGGGTGGCGCGGGGCTACACCGGGGAGCTGTTTTTT. Translation: CASARVARGYTGELFF. The entire variable domain, with the rest obtained from reference TRBV11-2 and TRBJ2-2, is as follows: EAGVAQSPRYKIIEKRQSVAFWCNPISGHATLYWYQQILGQGPKLLIQFQNNGVVDDSQLPKDRFSAERLKGVDSTLKIQPAKLEDSAVYLCASARVARGYTGELFFGEGSRLTVL.

The rearrangement uses TRBV6-5 and TRBJ2-5; 9 bases match TRBD1. Germline CDR1 and CDR2: MNHEY and SVGAGI. The V gene end was trimmed by 5 bases and the J gene end by 4 bases; junction bases not matched to a gene: 8. The CDR3 runs to 15 residues. CDR3 loop: CASSTTGGLAETQYF. In nucleotides, the CDR3 is TGTGCCAGCAGTACAACAGGGGGCCTAGCAGAGACCCAGTACTTC.

The V and J genes are TRBV4-2 and TRBJ1-2, with TRBD1 matching 7 bases. V shed 0 bases, J shed 3 bases, and the junction held 13 bases outside the gene matches. This CDR3 region has 18 residues. Germline V gene data show CDR1 as LGHNA and CDR2 as YNFKEQ. The CDR3 nucleotides read TGTGCCAGCAGCCAAGATGTCAGAAGGACCGGGACAGACTATGGCTACACCTTC. It is translated as CASSQDVRRTGTDYGYTF.

The genes are TRBV7-7 and TRBJ2-5, with D maybe TRBD2 (6 bases). The J call may not be correct, given that the DNA end is closer to TRBJ2-7. CDR3 length: 14 amino acids. CDR1 is SSHAT and CDR2 is FNYEAQ in the germline V gene (reference sequence). DNA for the CDR3: TGTGCTAGCGACCTCGGCGGGGTAACCTACGAGCAGTACTTC. Translating gives CASDLGGVTYEQYF.

This chain joins TRBV5-1 and TRBJ1-3, with D unresolved. V was trimmed by 0 bases and J by 2 bases, leaving 9 bases between them. The CDR3 length is 15 residues. Germline assignment: CDR1 SGHRS and CDR2 YFSETQ. CDR3 DNA: TGCGCCAGCAGCTTGGGTGCGGGAGCTGGAAACACCATATATTTT. It is translated as CASSLGAGAGNTIYF.

This clone was detected a few times. V is TRBV7-9 and J is TRBJ2-7; D may be TRBD1 (5 bases). The CDR3 loop spans 13 amino acids. Germline V gene lookup returns CDR1 SEHNR and CDR2 FQNEAQ (reference sequence). The ends were cut back, 4 bases at V and 3 bases at J, with 10 bases in the middle. DNA for the CDR3: TGTGCCAGCAGCTACGACAGTAACTACGAGCAGTACTTC. Protein product: CASSYDSNYEQYF.

As DNA, the CDR3 is TGTGCCAGCAGCTCACCAAGGACAGGCCGAAACACCATATATTTT. Amino acid sequence: CASSSPRTGRNTIYF. J is TRBJ1-3 and V is TRBV9, with 7 bases aligning to TRBD1. J was trimmed by 5 bases and V by 4 bases; bases with no gene match: 9. Germline lookup yields CDR1 SGDLS and CDR2 YYNGEE. This CDR3 comprises 15 residues.

This chain joins TRBV5-8 and TRBJ1-2, with 11 bases identical to TRBD1. The length of the CDR3 is 17 residues. Germline V gene sequence: CDR1 SGHTS, CDR2 YDEGEE. J lost 3 bases, V lost 3 bases, and 10 bases had no gene match. DNA of the CDR3: TGTGCCAGCAGCTCCCCCGGGACAGGGGGGGGGCACTATGGCTACACCTTC. Encoded protein: CASSSPGTGGGHYGYTF.

This chain connects TRBV11-2 to TRBJ2-1; the D is unclear. Germline V gene data show CDR1 as SGHAT and CDR2 as FQNNGV. This CDR3 has 14 amino acids. V shed 0 bases and J shed 8 bases, with 11 bases lying between them. The CDR3 DNA reads as TGTGCCAGCAGCTTAGATTTGCTTCGAGATGAGCAGTTCTTC. Amino acid sequence: CASSLDLLRDEQFF.

The V call is TRBV29-1, the J call TRBJ1-5; TRBD1 matches 7 bases. The junction had 10 bases not matched to a gene; V was cut back by 7 bases and J by 1 base. Looked up from germline, CDR1 is SQVTM and CDR2 is ANQGSEA. This CDR3 spans 15 amino acids. The DNA for the CDR3 is TGCAGCGCCTTAACAGGGGAAGGGAGCAATCAGCCCCAGCATTTT. Encoded protein: CSALTGEGSNQPQHF.

This chain uses TRBV7-6 with TRBJ2-3; 9 bases fit TRBD1. Germline V CDR1 and CDR2: SGHVS, FNYEAQ. This CDR3 contains 16 residues. J gave up 0 bases and V 5 bases, and 6 bases lay outside the gene matches. For the CDR3, the DNA is TGTGCCAGCAGCACCTGGACAGGGGATAGCACAGATACGCAGTATTTT. The encoded protein is CASSTWTGDSTDTQYF.

CDR3 protein: CASSPDSPRGTDTQYF. CDR3 nucleotide sequence: TGTGCCAGCAGTCCGGACTCCCCCCGGGGCACAGATACGCAGTATTTT. The chain employs TRBV2 and TRBJ2-3; D might be TRBD2 (5 bases). With 5 bases removed from V and 1 base from J, the gap between germline ends came to 16 bases. This CDR3 is 16 amino acids long. Germline CDR1 and CDR2: SNHLY and FYNNEI.